This T cell receptor beta chain derives from a study of regulatory T cells in long-lasting Graves disease. This clonotype has a count of ten or more. Noted time point: newly diagnosed GD, antithyroid drugs for less than 3 months. Making the TCR library involved RNA that had been extracted from PBMCs. Germline assignment: CDR1 SGHAT and CDR2 FQNNGV. This CDR3 comprises 12 residues. V shed 8 bases, J shed 2 bases, and the junction held 3 bases outside the gene matches. Both iRepertoire HTBI primers and Arm-PCR of CDR3 regions were used to build the TCR beta libraries. TCRdb ran MiXCR on the multiplex PCR reads and lists one entry per CDR3 protein. This table holds some 450,000 distinct CDR3 sequences, roughly 15% found once. This sample was shared with a second study, whose subject was T cells in Graves' hyperthyroidism and ophthalmopathy. That publication notes: Newly diagnosed hyperthyroidism patients aged 18 to 65 years had disease lasting under 2 months.

The origin of this receptor is a woman in her twenties or thirties with Graves disease. Sequencing was performed on peripheral blood mononuclear cells (PBMCs), taken at new diagnosis, from a patient treated with antithyroid drugs. This chain connects TRBV11-2 to TRBJ2-7, with 7 bases aligning to TRBD1. This chain's CDR3 is CASWDSPYEQYF. DNA for the CDR3: TGTGCCAGCTGGGACAGTCCCTACGAGCAGTACTTC.